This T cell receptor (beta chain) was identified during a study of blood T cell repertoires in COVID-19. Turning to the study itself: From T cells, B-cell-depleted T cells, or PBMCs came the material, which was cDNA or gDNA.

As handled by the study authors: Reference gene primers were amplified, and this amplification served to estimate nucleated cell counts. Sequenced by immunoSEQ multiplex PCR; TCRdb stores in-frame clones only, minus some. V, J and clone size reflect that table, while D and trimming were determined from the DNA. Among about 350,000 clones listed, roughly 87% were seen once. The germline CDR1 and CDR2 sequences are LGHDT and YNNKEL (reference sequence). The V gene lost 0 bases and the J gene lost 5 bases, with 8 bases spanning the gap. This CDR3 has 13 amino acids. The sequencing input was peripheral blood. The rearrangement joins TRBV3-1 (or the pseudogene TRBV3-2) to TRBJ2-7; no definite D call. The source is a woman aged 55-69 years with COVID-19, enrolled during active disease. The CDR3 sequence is CASSQEITDEQYF. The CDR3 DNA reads TGTGCCAGCAGCCAAGAAATAACTGACGAGCAGTACTTC.